This entry is about one T cell receptor beta chain. Its target is unknown. Looked up from germline, CDR1 is MNHEY and CDR2 is SMNVEV (reference sequence). J gave up 9 bases and V 6 bases, and 0 bases lay outside the gene matches. CDR3 length: 11 amino acids. The sample originates from a study of blood T cells in healthy people across ages. Regarding the study as a whole: Both naive CD4+ cell counts and diversity were greater in long-lived donors than in aged donors. A roughly linear age-dependent decrease characterized TCR beta diversity per million T cells.

Primers used in a second PCR of roughly 7 to 11 cycles were a sample-barcoded 5' primer and a J-beta primer mix. Every cDNA was tagged by a template-switch adaptor with 12 random nucleotides. TCRdb re-derived calls from the 5' RACE reads in MiXCR, one entry per CDR3 protein. This sample carries about 680,000 distinct CDR3 sequences, roughly 50% of them seen once, and the ten largest clones take roughly 30%. This sequence originates from a woman aged 55-70 years in good health. The sequenced sample was blood. This sequence joins TRBV27 and TRBJ2-1, with 9 bases lining up with TRBD1. The CDR3 DNA reads as TGTGCCAGCAGGACAGGGGGTGAGCAGTTCTTC. Translated: CASRTGGEQFF.